The 26 T cell receptor beta chains given below trace back to one sample, sequenced in a study of CD8+ T cells in alopecia areata. The sequencing template was cDNA reverse transcribed from extracted RNA. Produced via immunoSEQ multiplex PCR; TCRdb's table is partial and in-frame only. The table shows under 300,000 clones, with roughly two thirds occurring only once. Sequenced here: CD4+ T cells sorted from blood, sampled at week 0. The receptor set was obtained from a human donor with alopecia areata.

The V and J genes are TRBV6-6 and TRBJ2-7; TRBD1 agrees at 7 bases. The length of the CDR3 is 12 residues. J was trimmed by 6 bases and V by 4 bases; bases with no gene match: 3. Germline V lookup: CDR1 MNHNY, CDR2 SVGAGI (reference sequence). CDR3 nucleotides: TGTGCCAGCAGTTTGACAGGGAGCGAGCAGTACTTC. It specifies CASSLTGSEQYF.

Only a few counts were recorded for this clone. The CDR3 DNA reads TGTGCCAGCAGCCTGGACTCGAACACCGGGGAGCTGTTTTTT. This gives the protein CASSLDSNTGELFF. The gene calls are TRBV7-8 and TRBJ2-2, with D maybe TRBD2 (5 bases). The CDR3 covers 14 residues. Germline CDR1 reads SGHVS; CDR2 reads FQNEAQ. V was shortened by 5 bases and J by 0 bases, with 7 bases between the two germline ends.

The rearrangement joins TRBV20-1 to TRBJ2-5; D not resolved. Trimming left V 3 bases short and J 5 bases short, with 4 bases between. The CDR3 extends over 10 amino acids. CDR1 and CDR2 from the germline V gene are DFQATT and SNEGSKA (reference sequence). The CDR3, as DNA: TGCAGTGCTAGTTCCGAGACCCAGTACTTC. Amino acids: CSASSETQYF.

This clone was counted only a few times. The rearrangement joins TRBV29-1 to TRBJ1-1; TRBD1 aligns across 7 bases. CDR1 and CDR2 (germline): SQVTM, ANQGSEA. J gave up 4 bases and V 0 bases, and 11 bases lay outside the gene matches. This CDR3 has 16 amino acids. The DNA of the CDR3 is TGCAGCGTTGAAGATGGGGCCTCGACAGGGTCCACTGAAGCTTTCTTT. It specifies CSVEDGASTGSTEAFF.

The chain links TRBV29-1 to TRBJ1-5; D is ambiguous. Per germline, CDR1 SQVTM and CDR2 ANQGSEA. This CDR3 is 13 amino acids long. The V gene lost 0 bases and the J gene lost 6 bases, with 9 bases spanning the gap. The CDR3 nucleotides are TGCAGCGTTGAAGATTACCCTGGTCAGCCCCAGCATTTT. Translation gives CSVEDYPGQPQHF. The full variable domain, completed using reference TRBV29-1 and TRBJ1-5, is SAVISQKPSRDICQRGTSLTIQCQVDSQVTMMFWYRQQPGQSLTLIATANQGSEATYESGFVIDKFPISRPNLTFSTLTVSNMSPEDSSIYLCSVEDYPGQPQHFGDGTRLSIL.

Points on this clone: Distinct nucleotide sequences in the sample also encode this CDR3. This sequence joins TRBV30 and TRBJ1-5; D is perhaps TRBD1 (5 bases). Trimming removed 1 base at V and 3 bases at J, with 7 bases between. In germline, CDR1 is GTSNPN, CDR2 SVGIG (reference sequence). The CDR3 spans 13 residues. The CDR3 DNA reads as TGTGCCTGGAGTGGGGACTCCAATCAGCCCCAGCATTTT. Its protein product is CAWSGDSNQPQHF.

This sequence joins TRBV25-1 and TRBJ2-7, with TRBD1 matching 7 bases. The V gene's germline CDR1 is MGHDK and CDR2 SYGVNS. This CDR3 spans 17 amino acids. J lost 0 bases, V lost 5 bases, and 13 bases had no gene match. The CDR3 sequence is CASSQSPRQGLSYEQYF. In DNA form, the CDR3 reads TGTGCCAGCAGTCAATCCCCTCGACAGGGCCTCTCCTACGAGCAGTACTTC.

The V gene is TRBV5-1, the J gene TRBJ2-2; no firm D call. Germline CDR1 is SGHRS and CDR2 is YFSETQ. The CDR3 consists of 13 residues. The V gene lost 6 bases and the J gene lost 1 base, with 7 bases spanning the gap. The chain's CDR3 is CASNPGNTGELFF. Here the CDR3 DNA reads TGCGCCAGCAATCCCGGGAACACCGGGGAGCTGTTTTTT.

In this sample, this clone turned up a few times. Within the sample, other DNA sequences also encode this same CDR3. V usage is TRBV30 and J usage is TRBJ2-7; TRBD1 matches 8 bases. This CDR3 spans 13 amino acids. In germline, CDR1 is GTSNPN, CDR2 SVGIG (reference sequence). V was pared by 0 bases and J by 2 bases, with 0 bases of the junction left unmatched. CDR3 DNA: TGTGCCTGGAGTGTACAGGGGGCCTACGAGCAGTACTTC. It is translated as CAWSVQGAYEQYF.

This rearrangement joins TRBV6-1 to TRBJ2-2, with 8 bases aligning to TRBD1. This CDR3 region has 13 residues. Germline V CDR1 and CDR2: MNHNS, SASEGT. The trim removed 6 bases at V and 7 bases at J, leaving 4 bases unmatched. The CDR3 region is CASRHRGIGELFF. The CDR3 DNA sequence: TGTGCCAGCAGGCACAGGGGGATCGGGGAGCTGTTTTTT.

The chain uses TRBV4-2 and TRBJ2-3; TRBD2 matches 13 bases. The CDR3 length is 16 residues. The V gene end was trimmed by 4 bases and the J gene end by 6 bases; junction bases not matched to a gene: 7. Germline V lookup: CDR1 LGHNA, CDR2 YNFKEQ. CDR3 in amino acids: CASSPLTSGGRDTQYF. Written as DNA, the CDR3 is TGTGCCAGCAGCCCCCTGACTAGCGGGGGGAGGGATACGCAGTATTTT.

A few counts support this clone. The CDR3 nucleotides are TGTGCCAGCAGCTTCGGACAGGGGAAGCAAGAGACCCAGTACTTC. Translated: CASSFGQGKQETQYF. The chain recombines TRBV5-6 with TRBJ2-5; 9 bases fit TRBD1. CDR3 length: 15 residues. CDR1 SGHDT and CDR2 YYEEEE come from the germline V gene. After removal of 2 bases from V and 2 bases from J, the junction contained 4 bases not matched to a gene.

This chain uses TRBV18 with TRBJ2-7, with TRBD1 matching 8 bases. The length of the CDR3 is 14 residues. CDR1 and CDR2 (germline): KGHSH, LQKENI. After removal of 2 bases from V and 5 bases from J, the junction contained 5 bases not matched to a gene. For the CDR3, the DNA is TGTGCCAGCTCACCAGGGACAGGCGAGCACGAGCAGTACTTC. Amino acid sequence: CASSPGTGEHEQYF.

The chain has TRBV5-1 and TRBJ2-5; D possibly uses TRBD1 or TRBD2 (5 bases each). The CDR3 has 14 amino acids. The germline gives CDR1 SGHRS, CDR2 YFSETQ. V was trimmed by 4 bases and J by 5 bases, leaving 15 bases between them. The CDR3 is CASSRGQRRETQYF. CDR3 DNA sequence: TGCGCCAGCAGCCGAGGACAAAGGAGGGAGACCCAGTACTTC.

This chain links TRBV4-1 with TRBJ1-1; 11 nucleotides align to TRBD1. V was pared by 4 bases and J by 0 bases, with 7 bases of the junction left unmatched. Germline CDR1 and CDR2: MGHRA and YSYEKL. The CDR3 totals 17 residues. The CDR3 region is CASSPHWTGGMNTEAFF. The CDR3 bases are TGCGCCAGCAGCCCCCACTGGACAGGGGGCATGAACACTGAAGCTTTCTTT.

CDR3 in amino acids: CATSPDRFSYNEQFF. DNA of the CDR3: TGTGCCACCAGCCCCGACAGATTCTCCTACAATGAGCAGTTCTTC. The gene calls are TRBV15 and TRBJ2-1; weak D call: TRBD1 (5 bases). The CDR3 consists of 15 residues. V lost 5 bases, J lost 0 bases, and 11 bases lay in between. Germline lookup yields CDR1 LNHNV and CDR2 YYDKDF (reference sequence).

This clone appeared a few times. This sequence joins TRBV29-1 and TRBJ2-7; 7 bases are shared with TRBD2. Germline CDR1 and CDR2: SQVTM and ANQGSEA. V lost 5 bases to trimming and J lost 4 bases; unmatched junction nucleotides: 5. This CDR3 is 12 amino acids long. CDR3 region: CSVLPGGYEQYF. In DNA form, the CDR3 reads TGCAGCGTTCTCCCCGGGGGGTACGAGCAGTACTTC.

In its sample, this clone was seen a few times. The chain joins TRBV29-1 to TRBJ2-3, with D unclear. The V and J ends lost 3 bases and 11 bases respectively, with 12 bases between them. Per the germline V gene, CDR1 is SQVTM and CDR2 is ANQGSEA. The CDR3 runs to 11 residues. This chain's CDR3 is CSVEDRVLQYF. The CDR3, as DNA: TGCAGCGTTGAGGACCGAGTTCTGCAGTATTTT.

The chain uses TRBV25-1 and TRBJ2-7; TRBD1 is a possible D gene (6 bases). V was cut by 3 bases and J by 4 bases, with 16 bases left in between. CDR3 length: 15 residues. From germline, CDR1 is MGHDK and CDR2 SYGVNS. The DNA for the CDR3 is TGTGCCAGCAGTGATAGGGGGATATTCGGATACGAGCAGTACTTC. This encodes CASSDRGIFGYEQYF.

This chain links TRBV5-1 with TRBJ1-2, with D unresolved. CDR3 length: 14 residues. Germline V gene lookup returns CDR1 SGHRS and CDR2 YFSETQ. The germline V and J ends were trimmed by 0 bases and 0 bases, with 6 bases remaining between them. In DNA, the CDR3 is TGCGCCAGCAGCTTGGGGACCGCTAACTATGGCTACACCTTC. Translating it yields CASSLGTANYGYTF.

The chain combines TRBV7-3 with TRBJ2-2; D call uncertain. V gave up 0 bases and J gave up 5 bases, with 1 base separating them. This CDR3 region has 12 residues. Per the germline V gene, CDR1 is SGHTA and CDR2 is FQGTGA. CDR3 residues: CASSLTTGELFF. CDR3 nucleotide sequence: TGTGCCAGCAGCTTAACAACCGGGGAGCTGTTTTTT.

V is TRBV30 and J is TRBJ2-1; D gene unclear. Germline CDR1 is GTSNPN and CDR2 is SVGIG (reference sequence). The CDR3 has 15 residues. The germline V and J ends were trimmed by 0 bases and 2 bases, with 11 bases remaining between them. The DNA for the CDR3 is TGTGCCTGGAGTGTTGGAGAAGGTACCTACAATGAGCAGTTCTTC. This encodes CAWSVGEGTYNEQFF.

This clone has a handful of counts. The chain couples TRBV7-3 to TRBJ2-1; 7 bases are a match to TRBD2. This CDR3 is built from 14 residues. Germline CDR1 SGHTA, CDR2 FQGTGA. The V gene end was trimmed by 5 bases and the J gene end by 7 bases; junction bases not matched to a gene: 8. The CDR3 is CASSPSGGKNEQFF. The CDR3 DNA reads as TGTGCCAGCAGCCCTAGCGGAGGCAAAAATGAGCAGTTCTTC.

The J gene is TRBJ1-5, the V gene TRBV30; D uncertain. The CDR3 loop spans 13 amino acids. V lost 4 bases and J 2 bases, leaving 9 bases between the germline ends. Germline CDR1 and CDR2: GTSNPN and SVGIG (reference sequence). CDR3 residues: CAWTKGGNQPQHF. CDR3 DNA sequence: TGTGCCTGGACGAAAGGTGGCAATCAGCCCCAGCATTTT. The entire variable domain, with the rest obtained from reference TRBV30 and TRBJ1-5, is as follows: SQTIHQWPATLVQPVGSPLSLECTVEGTSNPNLYWYRQAAGRGLQLLFYSVGIGQISSEVPQNLSASRPQDRQFILSSKKLLLSDSGFYLCAWTKGGNQPQHFGDGTRLSIL.

The rearrangement joins TRBV18 to TRBJ2-7, with D possibly matching TRBD1 (5 bases). CDR1 KGHSH and CDR2 LQKENI come from the germline V gene. The V end lost 3 bases, the J end lost 4 bases, and 10 bases lay between the germline ends. There are 13 residues in the CDR3. The CDR3 DNA reads TGTGCCAGCTCACCCCCGGACACGTACGAGCAGTACTTC. Protein: CASSPPDTYEQYF.

The chain carries TRBV27 and TRBJ2-2; D unclear. Germline V gives CDR1 MNHEY, CDR2 SMNVEV (reference sequence). V was clipped by 5 bases and J by 6 bases, with 10 bases between them. There are 13 residues in the CDR3. CDR3 sequence reads: CASSTYRAGELFF. The CDR3 bases are TGTGCCAGCAGTACGTATAGGGCCGGGGAGCTGTTTTTT.